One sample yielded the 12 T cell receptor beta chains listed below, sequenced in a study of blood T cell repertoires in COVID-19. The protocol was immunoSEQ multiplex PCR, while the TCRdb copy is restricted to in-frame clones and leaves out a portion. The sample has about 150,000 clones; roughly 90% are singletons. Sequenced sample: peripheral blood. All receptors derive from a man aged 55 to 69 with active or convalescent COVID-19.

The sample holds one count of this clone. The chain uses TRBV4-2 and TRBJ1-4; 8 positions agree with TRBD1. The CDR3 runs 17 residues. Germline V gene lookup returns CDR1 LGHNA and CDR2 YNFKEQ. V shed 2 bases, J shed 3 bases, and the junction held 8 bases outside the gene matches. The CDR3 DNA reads TGTGCCAGCAGCCAACGAATCCCCAGGGGGCCTAATGAAAAACTGTTTTTT. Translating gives CASSQRIPRGPNEKLFF.

CDR3: CASSFTGERTEAFF. Here the CDR3 DNA reads TGTGCCAGCAGTTTCACAGGGGAGCGCACTGAAGCTTTCTTT. This rearrangement joins TRBV28 to TRBJ1-1; TRBD1 matches 7 bases. The CDR3 consists of 14 residues. V lost 3 bases, J lost 4 bases, and 5 bases stayed unmatched. Germline CDR1 is MDHEN and CDR2 is SYDVKM.

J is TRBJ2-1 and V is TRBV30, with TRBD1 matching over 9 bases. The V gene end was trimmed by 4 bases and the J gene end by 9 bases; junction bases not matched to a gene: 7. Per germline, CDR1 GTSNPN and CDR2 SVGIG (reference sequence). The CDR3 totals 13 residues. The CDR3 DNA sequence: TGTGCCTGGACACGGGACAGGGTGGTTGAGCAGTTCTTC. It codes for CAWTRDRVVEQFF.

The CDR3 loop is CASSFMETTRNTIYF. The CDR3 DNA follows: TGTGCCAGCAGCTTTATGGAGACCACGCGAAACACCATATATTTT. The chain joins TRBV5-6 to TRBJ1-3; no definite D call. Trimming removed 2 bases from V and 5 bases from J, with 14 bases in between. The CDR3 consists of 15 residues. CDR1 and CDR2 (germline): SGHDT, YYEEEE.

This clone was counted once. CDR3 residues: CASSLDGYSTDTQYF. DNA of the CDR3: TGTGCCAGCAGCTTAGACGGTTATAGCACAGATACGCAGTATTTT. The V call is TRBV7-8, the J call TRBJ2-3; no firm D call. The germline CDR1 and CDR2 sequences are SGHVS and FQNEAQ. The ends were cut back, 1 base at V and 0 bases at J, with 8 bases in the middle. CDR3 length: 15 residues.

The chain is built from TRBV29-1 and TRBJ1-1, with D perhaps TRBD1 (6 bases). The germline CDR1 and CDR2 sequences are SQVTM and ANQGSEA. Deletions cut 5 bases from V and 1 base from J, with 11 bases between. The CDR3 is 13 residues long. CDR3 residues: CSVTGGPNTEAFF. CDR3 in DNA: TGCAGCGTTACGGGGGGGCCGAACACTGAAGCTTTCTTT.

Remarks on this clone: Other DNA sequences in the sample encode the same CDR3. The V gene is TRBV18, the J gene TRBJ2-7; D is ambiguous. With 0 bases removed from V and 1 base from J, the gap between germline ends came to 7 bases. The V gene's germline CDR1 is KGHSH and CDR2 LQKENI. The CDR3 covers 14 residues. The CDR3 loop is CASSPPSGSYEQYF. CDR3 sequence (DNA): TGTGCCAGCTCACCACCGTCAGGTTCCTACGAGCAGTACTTC.

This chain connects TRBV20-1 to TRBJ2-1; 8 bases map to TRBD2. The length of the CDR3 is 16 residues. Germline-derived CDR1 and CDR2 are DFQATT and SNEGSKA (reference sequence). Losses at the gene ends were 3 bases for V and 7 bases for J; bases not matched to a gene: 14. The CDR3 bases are TGCAGTGCTAGTAAGGGCCCGGGACTAGTTCGAAATGAGCAGTTCTTC. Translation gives CSASKGPGLVRNEQFF.

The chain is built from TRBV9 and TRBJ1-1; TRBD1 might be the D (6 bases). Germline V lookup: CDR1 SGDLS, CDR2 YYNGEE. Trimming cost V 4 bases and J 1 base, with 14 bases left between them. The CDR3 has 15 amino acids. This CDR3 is CASSPRQAPNTEAFF. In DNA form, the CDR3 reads TGTGCCAGCAGCCCAAGACAGGCTCCGAACACTGAAGCTTTCTTT.

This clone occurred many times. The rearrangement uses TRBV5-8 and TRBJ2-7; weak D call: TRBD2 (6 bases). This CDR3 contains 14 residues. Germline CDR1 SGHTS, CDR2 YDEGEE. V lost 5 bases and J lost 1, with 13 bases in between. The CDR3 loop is CASSPRRVSYEQYF. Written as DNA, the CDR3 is TGTGCCAGCAGTCCGCGGAGGGTATCCTACGAGCAGTACTTC.

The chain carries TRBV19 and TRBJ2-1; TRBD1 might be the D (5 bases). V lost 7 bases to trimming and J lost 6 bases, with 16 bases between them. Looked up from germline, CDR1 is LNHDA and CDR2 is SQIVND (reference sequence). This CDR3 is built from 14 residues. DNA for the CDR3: TGTGCCAGTACCCTGGGCAGGGCAGGCAATGAGCAGTTCTTC. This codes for CASTLGRAGNEQFF.

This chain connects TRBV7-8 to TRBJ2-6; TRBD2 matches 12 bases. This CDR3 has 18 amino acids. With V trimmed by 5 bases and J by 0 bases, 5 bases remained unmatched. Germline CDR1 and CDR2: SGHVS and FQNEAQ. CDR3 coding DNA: TGTGCCAGCAGCCCCCGACTAGCGGGAGCCTCTGGGGCCAACGTCCTGACTTTC. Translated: CASSPRLAGASGANVLTF.